This TCR beta chain comes out of a study of cytomegalovirus exposure and HLA in healthy donors. 13 Jbeta primers and 60 Vbeta primers were used for the PCR. Measured with immunoSEQ multiplex PCR; TCRdb has only the in-frame clones, and not every one. The sample carries roughly 71,000 clones, over 70% recorded once. Germline V gene lookup returns CDR1 MNHEY and CDR2 SVGAGI. The length of the CDR3 is 14 residues. The V gene lost 5 bases and the J gene lost 4 bases, with 13 bases spanning the gap. J is TRBJ2-3 and V is TRBV6-5; weak D call: TRBD1 (5 bases). The sequence was collected from a human donor in good health. Sequenced sample: PBMCs. The CDR3 loop reads CASSISKGADTQYF. The CDR3 nucleotides read TGTGCCAGCAGTATATCCAAAGGGGCAGATACGCAGTATTTT.